This TCR beta chain was found in a study of cytomegalovirus exposure and HLA in healthy donors. Study-level results: The CMV antigen specificity of three CMV-associated chains was confirmed through in vitro analysis.

Using immunoSEQ multiplex PCR, the repertoire was profiled, and TCRdb retains in-frame clones only, with some absent. Here the sample spans about 360,000 clones, roughly 85% being singletons. Among the 120 subjects of the validation cohort, separate from the roughly 700-subject first cohort, were the donors. Concerning this clone: The target antigen is unknown.

CDR1 is LNHDA and CDR2 is SQIVND in the germline V gene (reference sequence). The CDR3 covers 15 residues. V was pared by 2 bases and J by 4 bases, with 14 bases between. Sequencing was carried out using PBMCs. The sequence was obtained from a woman aged 18 to 35 in good health and CMV-seronegative. The chain combines TRBV19 with TRBJ1-2; a weak D match, TRBD1 (5 bases). In DNA form, the CDR3 reads TGTGCCAGTAGTATACAGGCGGGGGGACGCTATGGCTACACCTTC. This encodes CASSIQAGGRYGYTF.